The 8 T cell receptor beta chains given below trace back to one sample, sequenced in a study of cytomegalovirus exposure and HLA in healthy donors. This PCR relied on a set of 60 Vbeta primers and 13 Jbeta primers. Sequencing was performed with immunoSEQ multiplex PCR; in TCRdb, only in-frame clones are kept and a portion is missing. The sample shows roughly 150,000 clones, more than 70% of them seen only once. The material sequenced was PBMCs. Every receptor here comes from a male donor in good health and CMV-seronegative.

A remark on this clone: Other DNA variants within this sample encode the same CDR3. This chain links TRBV18 with TRBJ2-7; TRBD1 matches 10 bases. This CDR3 contains 15 residues. The V segment lost 6 bases and the J segment 0 bases; nucleotides outside the gene matches: 5. The germline CDR1 and CDR2 sequences are KGHSH and LQKENI. The CDR3, as DNA: TGTGCCAGCTCTCCCGGGACAGGGGCCTCCTACGAGCAGTACTTC. It is translated as CASSPGTGASYEQYF.

This CDR3 is CASGRDRGTVNYGYTF. In DNA form, the CDR3 reads TGTGCCAGCGGTCGGGACAGGGGCACTGTTAACTATGGCTACACCTTC. The rearrangement links TRBV5-6 to TRBJ1-2, with 10 bases that match TRBD1. The trim removed 7 bases at V and 1 base at J, leaving 10 bases unmatched. Per the germline V gene, CDR1 is SGHDT and CDR2 is YYEEEE. The CDR3 extends over 16 amino acids.

The chain carries TRBV28 and TRBJ2-7; 7 bases are shared with TRBD1. The germline V gene has CDR1 MDHEN and CDR2 SYDVKM. The V and J ends lost 4 bases and 4 bases, in that order; junction bases with no gene match: 7. The CDR3 consists of 14 residues. CDR3 in amino acids: CASSSPGQSYEQYF. Here the CDR3 DNA reads TGTGCCAGCAGTTCTCCGGGACAGAGTTACGAGCAGTACTTC.

The rearrangement joins TRBV7-9 to TRBJ2-5; D unclear. The DNA matches TRBJ2-7 better at its end, which makes the J call doubtful. Per the germline V gene, CDR1 is SEHNR and CDR2 is FQNEAQ (reference sequence). This CDR3 region has 13 residues. CDR3 protein: CASSSDVAYEQYF. The CDR3 DNA follows: TGTGCCAGCAGTTCCGACGTAGCCTACGAGCAGTACTTC.

The J gene is TRBJ2-1, the V gene TRBV6-1; 7 nucleotides match TRBD2. J lost 8 bases, V lost 5 bases, and 9 bases had no gene match. The CDR3 spans 14 residues. Germline-derived CDR1 and CDR2 are MNHNS and SASEGT. This CDR3 reads CASSLRLALDEQFF. CDR3 nucleotide sequence: TGTGCCAGCAGTTTAAGACTAGCTTTGGATGAGCAGTTCTTC.

The V and J genes are TRBV11-1 and TRBJ2-7; D is unclear. Per the germline V gene, CDR1 is SGHAT and CDR2 is FQDESV (reference sequence). The CDR3 runs 14 residues. The germline V and J ends were trimmed by 1 base and 3 bases, with 10 bases remaining between them. The CDR3 sequence is CASSLGRANYEQYF. DNA of the CDR3: TGTGCCAGCAGCTTAGGTCGCGCCAACTACGAGCAGTACTTC.

The CDR3 DNA sequence: TGTGCCAGTAGCCCTGCCTTGGGAGTTGAAAAACTGTTTTTT. Its protein is CASSPALGVEKLFF. The V call is TRBV19, the J call TRBJ1-4; D remains unclear. Trimming left V 6 bases short and J 7 bases short, with 15 bases between. The CDR3 runs to 14 residues. Germline lookup yields CDR1 LNHDA and CDR2 SQIVND (reference sequence).

V and J are TRBV10-3 and TRBJ2-1, with TRBD2 identical over 11 bases. The CDR3 is made up of 17 amino acids. V lost 0 bases to trimming and J lost 7 bases; unmatched junction nucleotides: 8. Germline loops: CDR1 ENHRY, CDR2 SYGVKD. Here the CDR3 DNA reads TGTGCCATCAGTGAGTCGGGACTAGCGGACCCGGAAAATGAGCAGTTCTTC. Translation: CAISESGLADPENEQFF.